These T cell receptor beta chains were read from a single sample in a study of T cell responses to AZD1222 COVID-19 vaccine. TCRdb keeps only in-frame clones here, not all; method: immunoSEQ multiplex PCR. The sample includes 90,000 to 120,000 clones, under 95% of them seen just once. This specimen consisted of peripheral blood, obtained on day 0 of AZD1222 vaccination. The receptors here all came from an adult in good health. CDR3s include the opening cysteine and the closing phenylalanine or tryptophan. A D gene is named only where the DNA matches it firmly.

D,J,V,CDR3,DNA
-,TRBJ2-3,TRBV3-1/TRBV3-2,CASSLPSDTQYF,TGTGCCAGCAGCCTCCCCTCAGATACGCAGTATTTT
-,TRBJ2-3,TRBV25-1,CASSEDSRTDTQYF,TGTGCCAGCAGTGAGGACAGTCGCACAGATACGCAGTATTTT
-,TRBJ2-5,TRBV7-2,CASSLEVFPRQETQYF,TGTGCCAGCAGCTTAGAGGTATTTCCTCGCCAAGAGACCCAGTACTTC
TRBD1,TRBJ1-4,TRBV2,CASSGTGGYEKLFF,TGTGCCAGCAGTGGGACAGGGGGGTATGAAAAACTGTTTTTT
-,TRBJ2-5,TRBV11-2,CASSPHPQGGWTQYF,TGTGCCAGCAGCCCTCACCCACAGGGAGGGTGGACCCAGTACTTC
-,TRBJ1-5,TRBV15,CATEHERAGNSNQPQHF,TGTGCCACCGAGCACGAAAGGGCAGGAAATAGCAATCAGCCCCAGCATTTT
-,TRBJ1-1,TRBV7-9,CASSLSGNTEAFF,TGTGCCAGCAGCTTATCAGGGAACACTGAAGCTTTCTTT
TRBD2,TRBJ2-7,TRBV7-2,CASSFAAGGTYEQYF,TGTGCCAGCAGCTTCGCCGCGGGGGGGACCTACGAGCAGTACTTC
-,TRBJ2-2,TRBV6-5,CASRRLDGELFF,TGTGCCAGCAGAAGACTGGACGGGGAGCTGTTTTTT
-,TRBJ2-1,TRBV3-1/TRBV3-2,CASSQVARGGNNEQFF,TGTGCCAGCAGCCAAGTTGCTCGCGGAGGAAACAATGAGCAGTTCTTC
-,TRBJ2-7,TRBV7-9,CASSLIREVVVEQYF,TGTGCCAGCAGCCTAATCAGGGAGGTAGTGGTCGAGCAGTACTTC
-,TRBJ1-4,TRBV5-6,CASSLGIGEKLFF,TGTGCCAGCAGCTTGGGGATTGGGGAAAAACTGTTTTTT
-,TRBJ2-5,TRBV9,CASSARGTHQETQYF,TGTGCCAGCAGCGCCCGCGGGACACACCAAGAGACCCAGTACTTC
-,TRBJ1-5,TRBV4-3,CASSQGALGNQPQHF,TGCGCCAGCAGCCAGGGGGCACTGGGTAATCAGCCCCAGCATTTT
TRBD1,TRBJ2-2,TRBV9,CASSHSGDRERGKGDRELFF,TGTGCCAGCAGCCATTCCGGGGACAGGGAGAGGGGGAAAGGGGACCGGGAGCTGTTTTTT
TRBD1,TRBJ1-2,TRBV4-1,CASSQATGLRNYGYTF,TGCGCCAGCAGCCAAGCGACAGGGTTACGGAACTATGGCTACACCTTC
-,TRBJ2-7,TRBV7-8,CASSLEGQPGDGLSYEQYF,TGTGCCAGCAGCTTAGAGGGGCAGCCTGGTGATGGTCTTTCCTACGAGCAGTACTTC
-,TRBJ1-6,TRBV10-3,CAIADRRGTTYNSPLHF,TGTGCCATCGCCGATCGAAGGGGGACAACGTATAATTCACCCCTCCACTTT
-,TRBJ1-2,TRBV29-1,CSVGLGGDYGYTF,TGCAGCGTTGGGTTGGGGGGTGACTATGGCTACACCTTC
-,TRBJ1-2,TRBV5-6,CASSWDLSADGYTF,TGTGCCAGCAGCTGGGACCTTTCCGCGGATGGCTACACCTTC